This T cell receptor (beta chain) is from a study of shared clonotypes between healthy human individuals. Study-level findings and limits: It was the non-shared clonotypes that had lower generation probabilities than clonotypes shared by all four donors. Between a few donors, naive CD4 clonotypes were shared at a level of about 5%. The rarefaction results pointed to incomplete sorted-subset sequencing despite large depth.

TCRdb's table, derived via immunoSEQ multiplex PCR, lists solely in-frame clones and lacks some. Among approximately 1,000,000 clones, around 78% were seen once, and the ten largest hold 0.5% to 0.6%. CD4+ cells yielded CD45RA+ naive and CD45RA-negative memory subsets. V was cut by 3 bases and J by 7 bases, with 13 bases left in between. This CDR3 comprises 14 residues. Germline V CDR1 and CDR2: MDHEN, SYDVKM. With regard to this clone: The antigen is not known.

This receptor was taken from a man aged 18 to 29 in good health. Some clones in this sample may be carry-over from other donors' samples. The rearrangement links TRBV28 to TRBJ1-5; unclear D gene. Sequencing was done on a sample of memory CD4+ T cells from PBMCs. Documented subset: CD45RA-negative fraction. CDR3 nucleotide sequence: TGTGCCAGCAGTTTTGCCGGGGATTACCAGCCCCAGCATTTT. Translated: CASSFAGDYQPQHF.